These 17 T cell receptor beta chains came from one sample sequenced in a study of early T cells in non-severe SARS-CoV-2 infection. Via MiXCR, TCRdb re-called the 5' RACE reads, giving one row per CDR3 protein. The repertoire holds under 85,000 distinct CDR3 sequences, with approximately 12% as singletons. The sample was whole blood, taken at baseline. The receptors stem from an adult who was a healthcare worker with PCR-confirmed SARS-CoV-2 infection or an uninfected control (not recorded which). The donor label of this sample is uncertain.

The J gene is TRBJ2-2, the V gene TRBV6-5, with 12 nucleotides matching TRBD2. The germline gives CDR1 MNHEY, CDR2 SVGAGI. The CDR3 totals 18 residues. V shed 5 bases and J 5 bases; nucleotides not matched to a gene: 12. The CDR3 DNA reads as TGTGCCAGCAGTCGAAGGAGGACTAGCGGGGCAGGGACCGGGGAGCTGTTTTTT. Protein product: CASSRRRTSGAGTGELFF.

The chain combines TRBV18 with TRBJ2-5, with TRBD1 matching over 8 bases. Germline V gene data show CDR1 as KGHSH and CDR2 as LQKENI. After removal of 3 bases from V and 4 bases from J, the junction contained 10 bases not matched to a gene. The CDR3 sequence is 16 residues long. The CDR3 DNA reads as TGTGCCAGCTCACCCCAGAGACAGGGGTTTCGAGAGACCCAGTACTTC. Its translation is CASSPQRQGFRETQYF.

This rearrangement joins TRBV20-1 to TRBJ2-7, with a tentative D call TRBD2 (5 bases). The germline V gene has CDR1 DFQATT and CDR2 SNEGSKA (reference sequence). The CDR3 extends over 13 amino acids. V was trimmed by 3 bases and J by 9 bases, leaving 18 bases between them. The CDR3 loop reads CSARKDFPLGQYF. In DNA form, the CDR3 reads TGCAGTGCTAGGAAGGACTTCCCCCTCGGGCAGTACTTC.

This clonotype occurred many times. This chain connects TRBV5-1 to TRBJ1-6, with a tentative D call TRBD1 (6 bases). V was pared by 4 bases and J by 6 bases, with 14 bases between. Germline V lookup: CDR1 SGHRS, CDR2 YFSETQ. This CDR3 is 15 amino acids long. In DNA, the CDR3 is TGCGCCAGCAGCACCTCAGGGGATGGTAATTCACCCCTCCACTTT. This gives the protein CASSTSGDGNSPLHF.

This clonotype was counted only a few times. The chain is built from TRBV27 and TRBJ2-2; unclear D gene. Germline V gene lookup returns CDR1 MNHEY and CDR2 SMNVEV (reference sequence). CDR3 length: 16 amino acids. The ends were cut back, 0 bases at V and 2 bases at J, with 10 bases in the middle. CDR3 loop: CASSLSSFGNTGELFF. The CDR3 nucleotides are TGTGCCAGCAGTTTATCCAGTTTCGGAAACACCGGGGAGCTGTTTTTT.

The gene calls are TRBV7-2 and TRBJ1-1, with D perhaps TRBD1 (5 bases). V shed 4 bases and J shed 10 bases, with 22 bases lying between them. The CDR3 is made up of 15 amino acids. Germline V lookup: CDR1 SGHTA, CDR2 FQGNSA. This chain's CDR3 is CASSSFSGQGLAAFF. The CDR3 DNA sequence: TGTGCCAGCAGCTCCTTTTCCGGGCAGGGCTTAGCAGCTTTCTTT.

This clonotype was observed a handful of times. The CDR3 region is CASSLNEKLFF. CDR3 in DNA: TGTGCCAGCAGCCTTAATGAAAAACTGTTTTTT. J is TRBJ1-4 and V is TRBV11-2; D is uncertain. Germline V CDR1 and CDR2: SGHAT, FQNNGV. The CDR3 covers 11 residues. Trimming cost V 5 bases and J 4 bases, with 2 bases left between them.

This clonotype showed up many times. The chain uses TRBV2 and TRBJ2-1; the match to TRBD2 covers 16 bases. Germline CDR1 is SNHLY and CDR2 is FYNNEI. V was pared by 5 bases and J by 5 bases, with 3 bases of the junction left unmatched. This CDR3 has 16 amino acids. This CDR3 reads CASSPGLAGGDNEQFF. The CDR3 DNA reads as TGTGCCAGCAGTCCGGGACTAGCGGGAGGGGACAATGAGCAGTTCTTC.

This clonotype was observed a few times. The rearrangement uses TRBV20-1 and TRBJ1-2; TRBD1 might be the D (6 bases). The V and J ends lost 6 bases and 14 bases respectively, with 19 bases between them. This CDR3 is 11 amino acids long. In germline, CDR1 is DFQATT, CDR2 SNEGSKA (reference sequence). The DNA for the CDR3 is TGCAGTGCGGGGGCGGACCCGCGATTTACCTTC. It encodes CSAGADPRFTF.

The chain is built from TRBV6-1 and TRBJ2-7; D may be TRBD1 (6 bases). The CDR3 has 12 amino acids. Germline-derived CDR1 and CDR2 are MNHNS and SASEGT. V lost 3 bases, J lost 8 bases, and 11 bases lay in between. This CDR3 is CASSDRTDQQYF. In nucleotides, the CDR3 is TGTGCCAGCAGTGACCGGACAGATCAGCAGTACTTC.

The chain links TRBV4-2 to TRBJ2-7; tentative D call: TRBD2 (6 bases). With 6 bases removed from V and 3 bases from J, the gap between germline ends came to 15 bases. The CDR3 is 14 amino acids. Germline lookup yields CDR1 LGHNA and CDR2 YNFKEQ. The CDR3 DNA follows: TGTGCCAGCAGGCTCCGGGACTCCAGCTACGAGCAGTACTTC. Protein: CASRLRDSSYEQYF.

Of note for this clonotype: With a much larger clone just one base away, this may be a read error. This chain uses TRBV2 with TRBJ1-2, with D hard to call. CDR3 length: 12 residues. Germline CDR1 and CDR2: SNHLY and FYNNEI. For the CDR3, the DNA is TGTGCCAGCAGCGCTGACACTTATGGCAACACCTTC. Translation: CASSADTYGNTF.

This clonotype was detected ten times or more. The chain carries TRBV12-3 or TRBV12-4 and TRBJ1-2, with D perhaps matching TRBD1 (5 bases). The CDR3 sequence is 13 residues long. V lost 3 bases and J 9 bases, leaving 14 bases between the germline ends. The CDR3 reads CASSFRSRERYTF. In DNA, the CDR3 is TGTGCCAGCAGTTTTCGTTCCAGGGAACGCTACACCTTC.

V and J are TRBV20-1 and TRBJ2-2; D ambiguous. V gave up 6 bases and J gave up 5 bases, with 10 bases separating them. The CDR3 covers 12 residues. Germline V gene data show CDR1 as DFQATT and CDR2 as SNEGSKA (reference sequence). The CDR3 is CSAHGPTGELFF. CDR3 coding DNA: TGCAGTGCGCACGGACCGACCGGGGAGCTGTTTTTT.

This chain connects TRBV7-2 to TRBJ2-5, with 8 nucleotides matching TRBD1. V lost 1 base to trimming and J lost 2 bases; unmatched junction nucleotides: 3. The CDR3 covers 15 residues. CDR1 is SGHTA, CDR2 FQGNSA, per germline. In DNA, the CDR3 is TGTGCCAGCAGCTTAGAACGACAGGGGCAAGAGACCCAGTACTTC. Protein product: CASSLERQGQETQYF.

The rearrangement links TRBV5-5 to TRBJ2-3; 7 positions agree with TRBD1. The CDR3 sequence is 16 residues long. CDR1 is SGHKS, CDR2 YYEKEE, per germline (reference sequence). V lost 4 bases to trimming and J lost 1 base; unmatched junction nucleotides: 9. The CDR3 DNA follows: TGTGCCAGCAGCCTAAGACCGGGACAGCGCACAGATACGCAGTATTTT. It specifies CASSLRPGQRTDTQYF.

The CDR3 protein is CASRMVADTQYF. CDR3 in DNA: TGTGCCAGCAGGATGGTCGCAGATACGCAGTATTTT. The rearrangement links TRBV6-1 to TRBJ2-3, with D unresolved. CDR3 length equals 12 residues. Trimming removed 6 bases at V and 4 bases at J, with 8 bases between. Looked up from germline, CDR1 is MNHNS and CDR2 is SASEGT.